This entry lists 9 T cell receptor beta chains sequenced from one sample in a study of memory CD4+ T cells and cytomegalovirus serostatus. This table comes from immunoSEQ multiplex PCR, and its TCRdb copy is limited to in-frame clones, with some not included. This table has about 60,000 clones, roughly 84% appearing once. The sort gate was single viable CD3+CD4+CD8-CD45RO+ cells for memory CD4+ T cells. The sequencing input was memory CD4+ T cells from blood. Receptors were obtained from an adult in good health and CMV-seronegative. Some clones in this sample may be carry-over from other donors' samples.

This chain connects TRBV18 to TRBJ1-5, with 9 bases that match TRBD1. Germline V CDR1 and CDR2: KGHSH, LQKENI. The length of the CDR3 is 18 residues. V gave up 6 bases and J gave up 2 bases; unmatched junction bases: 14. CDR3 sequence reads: CASSTGTGRVSGNQPQHF. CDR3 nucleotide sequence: TGTGCCAGCTCGACCGGGACAGGGAGGGTAAGCGGCAATCAGCCCCAGCATTTT.

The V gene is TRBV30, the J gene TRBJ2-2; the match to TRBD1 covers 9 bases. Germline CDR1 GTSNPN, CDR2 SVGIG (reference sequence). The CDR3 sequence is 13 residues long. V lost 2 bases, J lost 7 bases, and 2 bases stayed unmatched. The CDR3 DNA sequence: TGTGCCTGGAGTTACAGGGGGCGCGGGGAGCTGTTTTTT. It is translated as CAWSYRGRGELFF.

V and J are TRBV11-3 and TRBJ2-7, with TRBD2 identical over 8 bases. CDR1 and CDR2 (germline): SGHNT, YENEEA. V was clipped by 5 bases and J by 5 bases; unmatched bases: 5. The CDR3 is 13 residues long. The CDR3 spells CASSPGGVDEQYF. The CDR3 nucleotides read TGTGCCAGCAGCCCGGGGGGGGTAGACGAGCAGTACTTC.

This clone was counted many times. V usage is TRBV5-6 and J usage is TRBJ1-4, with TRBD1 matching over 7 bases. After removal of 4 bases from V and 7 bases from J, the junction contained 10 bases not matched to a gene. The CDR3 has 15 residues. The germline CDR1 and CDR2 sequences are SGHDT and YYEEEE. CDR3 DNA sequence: TGTGCCAGCAGCCCTAGGTCCAGGGGGGTTGAAAAACTGTTTTTT. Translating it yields CASSPRSRGVEKLFF.

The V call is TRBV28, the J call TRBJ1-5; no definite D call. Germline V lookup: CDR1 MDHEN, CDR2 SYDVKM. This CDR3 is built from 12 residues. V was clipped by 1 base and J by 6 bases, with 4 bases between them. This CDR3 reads CASSLFLQPQHF. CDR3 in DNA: TGTGCCAGCAGTTTATTCCTTCAGCCCCAGCATTTT.

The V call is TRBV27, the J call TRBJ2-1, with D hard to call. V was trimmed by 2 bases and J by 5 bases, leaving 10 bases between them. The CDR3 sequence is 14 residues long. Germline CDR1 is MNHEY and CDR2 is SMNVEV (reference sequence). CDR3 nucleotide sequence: TGTGCCAGCAGTTTAAGGTCTAGAAACAATGAGCAGTTCTTC. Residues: CASSLRSRNNEQFF.

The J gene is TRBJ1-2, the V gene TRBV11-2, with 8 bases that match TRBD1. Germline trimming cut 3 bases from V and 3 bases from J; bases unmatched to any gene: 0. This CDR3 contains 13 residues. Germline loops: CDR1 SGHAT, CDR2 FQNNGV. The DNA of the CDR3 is TGTGCCAGCAGCTTGGGACAGGACTATGGCTACACCTTC. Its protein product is CASSLGQDYGYTF.

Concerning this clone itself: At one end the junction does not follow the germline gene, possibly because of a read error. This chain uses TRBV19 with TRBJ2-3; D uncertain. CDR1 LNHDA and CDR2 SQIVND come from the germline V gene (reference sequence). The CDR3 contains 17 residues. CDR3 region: CASSTRTAQGGTNTQYF. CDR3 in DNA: TGTGCCAGTAGTACCAGGACGGCACAAGGCGGCACAAATACGCAGTATTTT.

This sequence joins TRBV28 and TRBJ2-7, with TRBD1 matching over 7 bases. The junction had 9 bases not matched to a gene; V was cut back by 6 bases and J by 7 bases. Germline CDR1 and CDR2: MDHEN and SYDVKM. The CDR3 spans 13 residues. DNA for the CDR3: TGTGCCAGCAGCGAAGTCACAGGGGTTGAGCAGTACTTC. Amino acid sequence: CASSEVTGVEQYF.